This T cell receptor (beta chain) was identified in a study of OX40 agonist ivuxolimab in advanced cancers. V gave up 0 bases and J gave up 8 bases, with 13 bases separating them. Germline CDR1 and CDR2: SNHLY and FYNNEI. This CDR3 comprises 14 residues. The repertoire was sequenced with immunoSEQ multiplex PCR; TCRdb's copy has only in-frame clones and lacks some. The table lists about 59,000 clones, about 80% of them singletons. This chain uses TRBV2 with TRBJ1-2; D perhaps matches TRBD1 (6 bases). The source is an adult with an advanced solid tumor such as melanoma, head and neck, liver or kidney cancer. Sample: CD4+ or CD8+ T cells sorted from blood, taken in a trial of the OX40 agonist ivuxolimab. In DNA form, the CDR3 reads TGTGCCAGCAGTGAAGCGGGCAGGGGACGCGGCTACACCTTC. Translating gives CASSEAGRGRGYTF.